This TCR beta chain was documented in a study of T cells after posttransplantation cyclophosphamide. Produced via immunoSEQ multiplex PCR; TCRdb's table is partial and in-frame only. The sample contains around 26,000 clones, none of them singletons. This clone showed up many times. As yet, its antigen is unknown. Study-level points and caveats: Donor CD8+ memory clones often dominated recipient blood repertoires at later times. Tissue-infiltrating T cells from skin or gut overlapped little with blood T cells. After PTCy, TRB diversity resembled that of CNI/methotrexate controls.

Busulfan-fludarabine conditioning, marrow transplant, and cyclophosphamide on days +3 and +4 were administered. The source of this sequence is a male patient under 35 who received an allogeneic stem cell transplant from a related donor, was CMV-positive, and had no GVHD. The graft donor may have contributed some T cells. The sample here was PBMCs, taken after allogeneic stem cell transplant with posttransplant cyclophosphamide.

CDR3 sequence (DNA): TGTGCCAGCAGCTTGGAGGAGGCTAGCGCCTACAATGAGCAGTTCTTC. Translating gives CASSLEEASAYNEQFF. The V and J genes are TRBV5-6 and TRBJ2-1; TRBD2 might be the D (6 bases). V lost 0 bases and J lost 2, with 12 bases in between. Looked up from germline, CDR1 is SGHDT and CDR2 is YYEEEE. The CDR3 totals 16 residues.